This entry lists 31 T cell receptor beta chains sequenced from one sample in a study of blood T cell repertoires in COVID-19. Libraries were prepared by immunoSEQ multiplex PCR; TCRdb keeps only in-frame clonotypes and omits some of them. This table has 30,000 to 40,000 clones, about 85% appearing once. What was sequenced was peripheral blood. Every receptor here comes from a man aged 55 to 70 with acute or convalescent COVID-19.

Written as DNA, the CDR3 is TGCGCCAGCAGCTCGCGGGACAGGGTCCTGGATACGCAGTATTTT. It yields the protein CASSSRDRVLDTQYF. The chain joins TRBV5-1 to TRBJ2-3, with 9 bases lining up with TRBD1. Looked up from germline, CDR1 is SGHRS and CDR2 is YFSETQ. The CDR3 spans 15 residues. The V segment lost 3 bases and the J segment 6 bases; nucleotides outside the gene matches: 8.

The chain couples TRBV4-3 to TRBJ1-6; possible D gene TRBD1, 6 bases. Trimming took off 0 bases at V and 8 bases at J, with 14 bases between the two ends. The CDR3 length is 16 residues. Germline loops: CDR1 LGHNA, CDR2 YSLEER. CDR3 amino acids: CASSQETRGVHSPLHF. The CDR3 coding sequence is TGCGCCAGCAGCCAAGAAACCAGGGGTGTTCATTCACCCCTCCACTTT.

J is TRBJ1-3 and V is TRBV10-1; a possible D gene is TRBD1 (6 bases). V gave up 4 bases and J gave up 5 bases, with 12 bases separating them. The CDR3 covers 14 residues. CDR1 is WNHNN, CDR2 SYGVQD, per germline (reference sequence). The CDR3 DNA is TGCGCCAGCAGTGTTTCGACAGGCCGAAACACCATATATTTT. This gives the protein CASSVSTGRNTIYF.

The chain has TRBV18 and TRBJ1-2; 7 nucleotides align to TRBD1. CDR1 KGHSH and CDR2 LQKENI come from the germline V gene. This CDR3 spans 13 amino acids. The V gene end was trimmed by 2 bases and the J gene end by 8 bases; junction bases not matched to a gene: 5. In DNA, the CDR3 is TGTGCCAGCTCACCATCGACAGGGACGGGCTACACCTTC. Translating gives CASSPSTGTGYTF.

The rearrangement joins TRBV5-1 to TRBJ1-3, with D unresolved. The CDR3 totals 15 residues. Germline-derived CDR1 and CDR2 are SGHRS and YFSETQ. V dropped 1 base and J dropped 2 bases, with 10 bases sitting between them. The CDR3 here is CASSLYGEAGNTIYF. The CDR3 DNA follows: TGCGCCAGCAGCTTGTACGGTGAGGCTGGAAACACCATATATTTT.

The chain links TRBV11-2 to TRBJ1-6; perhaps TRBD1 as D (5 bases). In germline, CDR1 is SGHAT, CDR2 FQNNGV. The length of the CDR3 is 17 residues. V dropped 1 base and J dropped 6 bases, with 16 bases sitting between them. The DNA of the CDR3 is TGTGCCAGCAGCTTAGCCGGAGGGGACTTCGGTAATTCACCCCTCCACTTT. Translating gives CASSLAGGDFGNSPLHF.

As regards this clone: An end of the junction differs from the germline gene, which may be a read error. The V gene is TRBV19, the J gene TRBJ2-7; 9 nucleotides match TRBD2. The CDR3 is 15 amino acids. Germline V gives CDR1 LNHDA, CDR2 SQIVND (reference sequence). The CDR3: CASSLVAGAPYAQYF. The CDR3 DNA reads TGTGCCAGTAGTCTCGTAGCGGGAGCTCCGTACGCGCAGTACTTC.

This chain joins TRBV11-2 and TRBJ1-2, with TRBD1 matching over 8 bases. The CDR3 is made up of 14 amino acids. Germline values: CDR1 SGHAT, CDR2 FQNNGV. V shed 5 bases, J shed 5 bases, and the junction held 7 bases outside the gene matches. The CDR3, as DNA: TGTGCCAGCAGCCCGGGACAGGAGGTTTATGGCTACACCTTC. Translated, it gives CASSPGQEVYGYTF.

The DNA of the CDR3 is TGTGCCAGCTCACGAGGGACTAGCCTCTCCTACGGCTACGAGCAGTACTTC. Encoded protein: CASSRGTSLSYGYEQYF. The V and J genes are TRBV18 and TRBJ2-7, with 9 nucleotides matching TRBD2. J lost 3 bases, V lost 4 bases, and 13 bases had no gene match. This CDR3 region has 17 residues. The germline V gene has CDR1 KGHSH and CDR2 LQKENI. Variable domain in full (rest from reference TRBV18 and TRBJ2-7): NAGVMQNPRHLVRRRGQEARLRCSPMKGHSHVYWYRQLPEEGLKFMVYLQKENIIDESGMPKERFSAEFPKEGPSILRIQQVVRGDSAAYFCASSRGTSLSYGYEQYFGPGTRLTVT.

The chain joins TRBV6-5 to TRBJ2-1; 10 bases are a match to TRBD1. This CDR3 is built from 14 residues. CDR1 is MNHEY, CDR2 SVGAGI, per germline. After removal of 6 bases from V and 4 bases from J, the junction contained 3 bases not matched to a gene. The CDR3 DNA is TGTGCCAGCAGGATGGACAGGGGGTACAATGAGCAGTTCTTC. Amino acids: CASRMDRGYNEQFF.

The CDR3 is CSVTGAAGYTF. The CDR3, as DNA: TGCAGTGTCACAGGGGCTGCTGGCTACACCTTC. The rearrangement joins TRBV20-1 to TRBJ1-2; TRBD1 matches 7 bases. The trim removed 7 bases at V and 7 bases at J, leaving 6 bases unmatched. Germline assignment: CDR1 DFQATT and CDR2 SNEGSKA (reference sequence). This CDR3 is built from 11 residues.

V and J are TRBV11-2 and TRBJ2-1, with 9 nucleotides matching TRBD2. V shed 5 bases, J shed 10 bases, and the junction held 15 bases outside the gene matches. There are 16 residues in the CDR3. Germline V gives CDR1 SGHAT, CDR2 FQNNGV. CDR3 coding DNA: TGTGCCAGCAGCCAGGGGGGCGCTAGCGGGGCGGGAGAGCAGTTCTTC. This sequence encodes CASSQGGASGAGEQFF.

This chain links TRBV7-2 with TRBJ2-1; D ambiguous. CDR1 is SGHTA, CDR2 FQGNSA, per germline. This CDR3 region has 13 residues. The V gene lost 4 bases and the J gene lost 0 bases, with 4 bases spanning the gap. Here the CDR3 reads CASSSSSYNEQFF. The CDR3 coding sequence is TGTGCCAGCAGCTCGAGCTCCTACAATGAGCAGTTCTTC. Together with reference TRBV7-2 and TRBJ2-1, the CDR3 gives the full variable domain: GAGVSQSPSNKVTEKGKDVELRCDPISGHTALYWYRQSLGQGLEFLIYFQGNSAPDKSGLPSDRFSAERTGGSVSTLTIQRTQQEDSAVYLCASSSSSYNEQFFGPGTRLTVL.

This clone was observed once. The CDR3 loop reads CASSPDRIRTDTQYF. CDR3 coding DNA: TGTGCCAGCAGCCCCGACAGGATCCGCACAGATACGCAGTATTTT. This rearrangement joins TRBV11-2 to TRBJ2-3; weak D call: TRBD1 (6 bases). This CDR3 spans 15 amino acids. V was pared by 5 bases and J by 1 base, with 13 bases between. The V gene's germline CDR1 is SGHAT and CDR2 FQNNGV. The whole variable domain, remainder taken from reference TRBV11-2 and TRBJ2-3, is EAGVAQSPRYKIIEKRQSVAFWCNPISGHATLYWYQQILGQGPKLLIQFQNNGVVDDSQLPKDRFSAERLKGVDSTLKIQPAKLEDSAVYLCASSPDRIRTDTQYFGPGTRLTVL.

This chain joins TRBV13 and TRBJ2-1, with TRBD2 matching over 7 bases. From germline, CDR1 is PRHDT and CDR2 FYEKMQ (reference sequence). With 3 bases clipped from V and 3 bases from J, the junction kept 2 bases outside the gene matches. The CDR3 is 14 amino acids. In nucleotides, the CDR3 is TGTGCCAGCAGCTTGGGGGGGGTCTACAATGAGCAGTTCTTC. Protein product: CASSLGGVYNEQFF.

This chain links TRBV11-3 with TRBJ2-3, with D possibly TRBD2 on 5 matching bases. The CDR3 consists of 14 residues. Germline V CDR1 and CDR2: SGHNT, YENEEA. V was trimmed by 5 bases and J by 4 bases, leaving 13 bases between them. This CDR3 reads CASSASSPADTQYF. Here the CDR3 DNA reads TGTGCCAGCAGCGCGTCTAGCCCTGCAGATACGCAGTATTTT.

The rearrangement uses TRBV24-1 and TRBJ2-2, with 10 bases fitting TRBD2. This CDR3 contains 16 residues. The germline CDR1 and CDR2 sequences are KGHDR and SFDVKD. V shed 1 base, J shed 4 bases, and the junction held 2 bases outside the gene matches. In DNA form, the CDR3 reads TGTGCCACCAGTGATTTCAGCGGGAGGGGCACCGGGGAGCTGTTTTTT. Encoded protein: CATSDFSGRGTGELFF.

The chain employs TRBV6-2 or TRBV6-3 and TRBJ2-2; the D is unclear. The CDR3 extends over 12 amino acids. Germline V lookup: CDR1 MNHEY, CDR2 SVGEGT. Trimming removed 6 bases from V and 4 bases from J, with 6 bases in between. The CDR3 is CASSPFTGELFF. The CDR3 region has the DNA TGTGCCAGCAGCCCCTTCACCGGGGAGCTGTTTTTT.

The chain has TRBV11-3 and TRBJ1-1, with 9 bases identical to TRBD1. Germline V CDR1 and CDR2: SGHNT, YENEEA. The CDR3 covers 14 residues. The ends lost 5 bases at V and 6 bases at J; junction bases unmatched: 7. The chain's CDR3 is CASSATQGAAEAFF. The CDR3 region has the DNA TGTGCCAGCAGCGCAACACAGGGGGCGGCTGAAGCTTTCTTT.

Written as DNA, the CDR3 is TGTGCCAGCAGCTCAGGGGTATCCGGGGAGCTGTTTTTT. Its protein is CASSSGVSGELFF. The chain joins TRBV12-3 or TRBV12-4 to TRBJ2-2, with TRBD1 as a possible D gene (6 bases). The CDR3 loop spans 13 amino acids. V gave up 6 bases and J gave up 6 bases, with 11 bases separating them.

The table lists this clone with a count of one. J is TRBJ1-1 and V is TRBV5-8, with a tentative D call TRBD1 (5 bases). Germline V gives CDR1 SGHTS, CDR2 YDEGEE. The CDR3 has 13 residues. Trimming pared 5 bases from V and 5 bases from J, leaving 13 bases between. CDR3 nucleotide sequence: TGTGCCAGCAGAAACGGGGGTCGGACTGAAGCTTTCTTT. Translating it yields CASRNGGRTEAFF. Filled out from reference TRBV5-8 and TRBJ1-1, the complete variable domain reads EAGVTQSPTHLIKTRGQQATLRCSPISGHTSVYWYQQALGLGLQFLLWYDEGEERNRGNFPPRFSGRQFPNYSSELNVNALELEDSALYLCASRNGGRTEAFFGQGTRLTVV.

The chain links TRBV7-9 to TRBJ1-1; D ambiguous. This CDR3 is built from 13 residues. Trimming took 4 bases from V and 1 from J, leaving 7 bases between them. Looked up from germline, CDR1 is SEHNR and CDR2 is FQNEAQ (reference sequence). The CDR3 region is CASSSRQNTEAFF. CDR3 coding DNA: TGTGCCAGCAGCTCCCGACAGAACACTGAAGCTTTCTTT.

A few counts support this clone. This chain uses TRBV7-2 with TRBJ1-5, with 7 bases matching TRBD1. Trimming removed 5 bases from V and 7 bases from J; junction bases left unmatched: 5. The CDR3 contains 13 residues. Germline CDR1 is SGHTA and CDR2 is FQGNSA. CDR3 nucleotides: TGTGCCAGCAGCGACAGGGTAGACCAGCCCCAGCATTTT. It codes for CASSDRVDQPQHF.

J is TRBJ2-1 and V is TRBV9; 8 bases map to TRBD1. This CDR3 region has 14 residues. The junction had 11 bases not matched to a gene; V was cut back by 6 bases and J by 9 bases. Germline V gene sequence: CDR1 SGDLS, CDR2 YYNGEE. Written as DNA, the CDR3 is TGTGCCAGCACCCGGACAGGGTCTTTGGGTGAGCAGTTCTTC. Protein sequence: CASTRTGSLGEQFF. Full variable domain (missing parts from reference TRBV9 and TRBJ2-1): DSGVTQTPKHLITATGQRVTLRCSPRSGDLSVYWYQQSLDQGLQFLIQYYNGEERAKGNILERFSAQQFPDLHSELNLSSLELGDSALYFCASTRTGSLGEQFFGPGTRLTVL.

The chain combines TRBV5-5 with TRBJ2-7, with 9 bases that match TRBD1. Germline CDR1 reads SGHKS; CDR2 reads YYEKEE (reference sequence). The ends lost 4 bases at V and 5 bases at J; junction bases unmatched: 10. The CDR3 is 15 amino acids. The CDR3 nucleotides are TGTGCCAGCAGCCACCCCGGGACAGGGAGCAACGAGCAGTACTTC. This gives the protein CASSHPGTGSNEQYF. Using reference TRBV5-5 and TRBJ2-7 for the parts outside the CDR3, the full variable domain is DAGVTQSPTHLIKTRGQQVTLRCSPISGHKSVSWYQQVLGQGPQFIFQYYEKEERGRGNFPDRFSARQFPNYSSELNVNALLLGDSALYLCASSHPGTGSNEQYFGPGTRLTVT.

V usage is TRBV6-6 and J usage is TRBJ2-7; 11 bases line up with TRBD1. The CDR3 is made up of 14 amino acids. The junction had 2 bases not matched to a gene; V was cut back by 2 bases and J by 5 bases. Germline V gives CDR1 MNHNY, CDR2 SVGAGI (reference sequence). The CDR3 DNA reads TGTGCCAGCAGTTACCCGGGACAGGGGGACGAGCAGTACTTC. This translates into CASSYPGQGDEQYF.

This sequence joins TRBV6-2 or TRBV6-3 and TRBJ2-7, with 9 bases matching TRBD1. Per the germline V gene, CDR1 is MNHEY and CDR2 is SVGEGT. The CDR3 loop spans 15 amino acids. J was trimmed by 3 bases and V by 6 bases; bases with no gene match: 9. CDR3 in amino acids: CASSRKPGQGYEQYV. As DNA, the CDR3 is TGTGCCAGCAGCCGTAAACCGGGACAGGGCTACGAGCAGTACGTC.

The CDR3 reads CATSDPTGVEEKLFF. The CDR3 nucleotides are TGTGCCACCAGTGACCCGACAGGGGTTGAAGAAAAACTGTTTTTT. The chain has TRBV24-1 and TRBJ1-4; 8 bases map to TRBD1. The length of the CDR3 is 15 residues. CDR1 and CDR2 from the germline V gene are KGHDR and SFDVKD. J gave up 8 bases and V 4 bases, and 8 bases lay outside the gene matches.

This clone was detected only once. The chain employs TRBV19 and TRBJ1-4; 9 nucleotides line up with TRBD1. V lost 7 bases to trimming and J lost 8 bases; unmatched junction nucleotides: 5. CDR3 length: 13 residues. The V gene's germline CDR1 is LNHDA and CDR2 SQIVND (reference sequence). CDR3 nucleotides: TGTGCCAGTACCCTACAGGGGGCCGAAAAACTGTTTTTT. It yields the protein CASTLQGAEKLFF. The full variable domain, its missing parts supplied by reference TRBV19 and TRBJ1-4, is DGGITQSPKYLFRKEGQNVTLSCEQNLNHDAMYWYRQDPGQGLRLIYYSQIVNDFQKGDIAEGYSVSREKKESFPLTVTSAQKNPTAFYLCASTLQGAEKLFFGSGTQLSVL.

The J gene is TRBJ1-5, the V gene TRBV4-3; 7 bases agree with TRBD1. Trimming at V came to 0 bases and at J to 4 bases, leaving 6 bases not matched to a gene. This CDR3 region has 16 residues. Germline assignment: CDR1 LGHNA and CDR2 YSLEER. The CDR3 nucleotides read TGCGCCAGCAGCCAAGAAATCGGACAGGAGAATCAGCCCCAGCATTTT. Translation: CASSQEIGQENQPQHF.

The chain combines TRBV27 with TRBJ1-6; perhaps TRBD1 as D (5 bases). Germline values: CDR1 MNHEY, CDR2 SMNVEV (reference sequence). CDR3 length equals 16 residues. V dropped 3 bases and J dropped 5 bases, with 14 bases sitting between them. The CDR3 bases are TGTGCCAGCAGTTTGTGGGCGGCAGGGAATAATTCACCCCTCCACTTT. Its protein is CASSLWAAGNNSPLHF.